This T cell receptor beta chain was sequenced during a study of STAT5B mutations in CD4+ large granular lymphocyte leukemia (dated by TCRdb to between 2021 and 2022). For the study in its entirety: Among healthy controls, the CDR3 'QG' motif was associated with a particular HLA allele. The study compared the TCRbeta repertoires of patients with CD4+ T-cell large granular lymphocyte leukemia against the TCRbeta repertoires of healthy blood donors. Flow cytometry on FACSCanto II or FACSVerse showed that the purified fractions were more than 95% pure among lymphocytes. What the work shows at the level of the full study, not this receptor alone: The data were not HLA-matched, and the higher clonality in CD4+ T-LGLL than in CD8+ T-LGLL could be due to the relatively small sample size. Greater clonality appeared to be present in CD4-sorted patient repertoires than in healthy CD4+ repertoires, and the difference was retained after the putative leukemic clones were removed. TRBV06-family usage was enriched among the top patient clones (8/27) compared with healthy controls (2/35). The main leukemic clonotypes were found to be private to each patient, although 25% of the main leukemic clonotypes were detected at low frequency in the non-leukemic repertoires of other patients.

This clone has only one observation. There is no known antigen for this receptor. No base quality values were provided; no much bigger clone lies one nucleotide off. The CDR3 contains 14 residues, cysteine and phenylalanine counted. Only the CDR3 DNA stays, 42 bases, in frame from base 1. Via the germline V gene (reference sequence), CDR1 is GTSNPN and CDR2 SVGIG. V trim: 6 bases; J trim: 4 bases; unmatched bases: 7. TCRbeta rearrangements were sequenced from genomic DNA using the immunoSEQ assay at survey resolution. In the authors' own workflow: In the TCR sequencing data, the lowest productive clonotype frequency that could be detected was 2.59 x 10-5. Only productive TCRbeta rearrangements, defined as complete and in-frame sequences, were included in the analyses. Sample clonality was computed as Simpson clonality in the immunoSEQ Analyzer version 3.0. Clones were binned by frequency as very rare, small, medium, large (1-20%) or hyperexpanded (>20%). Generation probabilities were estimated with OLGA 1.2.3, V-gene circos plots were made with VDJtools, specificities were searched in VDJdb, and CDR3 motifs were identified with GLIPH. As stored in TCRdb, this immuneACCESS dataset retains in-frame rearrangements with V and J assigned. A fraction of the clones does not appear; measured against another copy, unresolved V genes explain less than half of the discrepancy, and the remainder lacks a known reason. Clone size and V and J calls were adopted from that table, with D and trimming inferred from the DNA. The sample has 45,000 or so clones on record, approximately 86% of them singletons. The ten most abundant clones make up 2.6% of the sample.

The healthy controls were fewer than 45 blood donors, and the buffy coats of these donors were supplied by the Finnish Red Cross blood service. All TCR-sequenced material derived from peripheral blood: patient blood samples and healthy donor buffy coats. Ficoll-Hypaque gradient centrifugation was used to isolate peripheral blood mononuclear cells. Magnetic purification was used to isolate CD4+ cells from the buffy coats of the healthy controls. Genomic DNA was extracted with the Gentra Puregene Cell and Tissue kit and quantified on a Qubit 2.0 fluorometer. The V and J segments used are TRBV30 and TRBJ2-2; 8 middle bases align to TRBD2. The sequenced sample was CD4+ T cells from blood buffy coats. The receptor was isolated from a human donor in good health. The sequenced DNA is TGTGCCTGCTCTCAGCGGGAGCTCACCGGGGAGCTGTTTTTT. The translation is CACSQRELTGELFF.